These T cell receptor beta chains were read from a single sample in a study of PD-1 blockade in classical Hodgkin lymphoma. TCRdb keeps only in-frame clones here, not all; method: immunoSEQ multiplex PCR. The data show tens of thousands of clones, 85% to 95% seen once. The source material was peripheral blood mononuclear cells (PBMCs), sampled at baseline. Every receptor here comes from a human donor with classical Hodgkin lymphoma. Both conserved end residues are part of each CDR3. The order of the fields is V gene, J gene, clone size, CDR3 length, D gene, CDR3 protein, CDR3 DNA. The D gene is left open where the match is weak. Size is stated for part of the rows, as once, few or many counts, or as a class when the clone is expanded.

>TRBV6-5|TRBJ2-4|.|16|.
CASSYSTTPGKNIQYF
TGTGCCAGCAGTTACTCGACCACGCCAGGGAAAAACATTCAGTACTTC
>TRBV5-4|TRBJ1-1|.|13|.
CASSRNLVTEAFF
TGTGCCAGCAGCCGCAACTTGGTTACTGAAGCTTTCTTT
>TRBV19|TRBJ1-6|.|17|TRBD1
CASSIDGTVRRDSPLHF
TGTGCCAGTAGTATAGACGGGACAGTTCGACGAGATTCACCCCTCCACTTT
>TRBV7-6|TRBJ1-1|.|13|.
CASSLGAVTEAFF
TGTGCCAGCAGCTTAGGTGCGGTCACTGAAGCTTTCTTT
>TRBV5-5|TRBJ2-2|.|18|TRBD1
CASSFGFRTGSNTGELFF
TGTGCCAGCAGCTTCGGATTTAGGACAGGGTCGAACACCGGGGAGCTGTTTTTT
>TRBV30|TRBJ1-4|.|17|.
CAWSGLPHRATNEKLFF
TGTGCCTGGAGCGGACTCCCTCACAGGGCCACTAATGAAAAACTGTTTTTT
>TRBV27|TRBJ2-7|.|12|.
CASGDFPYEQYF
TGTGCCAGCGGGGACTTTCCCTACGAGCAGTACTTC
>TRBV11-2|TRBJ1-1|.|16|TRBD1
CASSLDVGTGDTEAFF
TGTGCCAGCAGCTTAGATGTGGGGACAGGGGACACTGAAGCTTTCTTT
>TRBV28|TRBJ2-3|.|13|TRBD1
CASTTGAVDTQYF
TGTGCCAGCACTACAGGGGCTGTAGATACGCAGTATTTT
>TRBV2|TRBJ1-4|.|14|TRBD1
CASRTGNANEKLFF
TGTGCCAGCAGGACAGGGAACGCTAATGAAAAACTGTTTTTT
>TRBV9|TRBJ2-5|.|12|.
CASSVPGGTQYF
TGTGCCAGCAGCGTACCCGGGGGGACCCAGTACTTC
>TRBV28|TRBJ2-1|.|19|TRBD2
CASSLPPESGRAPYNEQFF
TGTGCCAGCAGTTTACCTCCCGAGAGCGGGAGGGCCCCCTACAATGAGCAGTTCTTC
>TRBV27|TRBJ2-7|.|14|.
CASSFGADSYEQYF
TGTGCCAGCAGTTTCGGAGCCGACTCCTACGAGCAGTACTTC
>TRBV9|TRBJ1-2|.|12|.
CASSGELYGYTF
TGTGCCAGCAGCGGCGAGCTCTATGGCTACACCTTC
>TRBV9|TRBJ2-3|.|16|TRBD2
CASSVEAGVLTDTQYF
TGTGCCAGCAGCGTAGAGGCGGGGGTGCTCACAGATACGCAGTATTTT
>TRBV13|TRBJ2-3|.|15|.
CASSLRGSQKDTQYF
TGTGCCAGCAGCTTAAGGGGATCCCAGAAGGATACGCAGTATTTT
>TRBV7-6|TRBJ1-1|.|14|.
CASSPPVGNTEAFF
TGTGCCAGCAGCCCTCCCGTGGGTAACACTGAAGCTTTCTTT
>TRBV5-1|TRBJ1-1|.|13|.
CASSQAGNTEAFF
TGCGCCAGCAGCCAAGCCGGGAACACTGAAGCTTTCTTT
>TRBV7-9|TRBJ1-2|.|14|.
CASSLGRESYGYTF
TGTGCCAGCAGCTTAGGCAGGGAGAGCTATGGCTACACCTTC
>TRBV19|TRBJ2-1|.|16|.
CASSIDWQGSYNEQFF
TGTGCCAGTAGTATAGATTGGCAGGGTTCCTACAATGAGCAGTTCTTC
>TRBV7-3|TRBJ2-1|.|16|TRBD2
CASSLRPSGSLDEQFF
TGTGCCAGCAGCTTAAGGCCTAGCGGGAGTTTGGATGAGCAGTTCTTC
>TRBV9|TRBJ2-2|once|16|.
CASSVDPIQATGELFF
TGTGCCAGCAGCGTAGATCCAATTCAGGCTACCGGGGAGCTGTTTTTT
>TRBV5-1|TRBJ1-2|.|13|.
CASSARTVNGYTF
TGCGCCAGCAGCGCCCGGACAGTAAATGGCTACACCTTC
>TRBV7-9|TRBJ1-5|.|12|.
CASSLIDQPQHF
TGTGCCAGCAGCTTAATAGATCAGCCCCAGCATTTT
>TRBV27|TRBJ1-1|.|17|TRBD1
CASSPWTGGDSGTEAFF
TGTGCCAGCAGTCCGTGGACAGGGGGTGACTCGGGCACTGAAGCTTTCTTT
>TRBV10-3|TRBJ2-7|.|14|TRBD2
CAISWGLESYEQYF
TGTGCCATCAGTTGGGGACTAGAATCCTACGAGCAGTACTTC
>TRBV18|TRBJ2-7|.|15|TRBD1
CASSNPGTGPEEQYF
TGTGCCAGCTCCAACCCTGGGACAGGGCCGGAAGAGCAGTACTTC
>TRBV9|TRBJ2-4|.|16|.
CASSANGRDGKNIQYF
TGTGCCAGCAGCGCCAACGGGCGGGACGGAAAAAACATTCAGTACTTC
>TRBV12-5|TRBJ1-1|.|13|.
CASGLEPNTEAFF
TGTGCTAGTGGTTTGGAGCCGAATACTGAAGCTTTCTTT
>TRBV27|TRBJ1-2|.|14|.
CASSLFPRVYGYTF
TGTGCCAGCAGTTTATTCCCGAGGGTGTATGGCTACACCTTC
>TRBV28|TRBJ2-3|.|14|.
CASTPRQSTDTQYF
TGTGCCAGCACCCCCCGACAGTCCACAGATACGCAGTATTTT
>TRBV7-2|TRBJ2-7|.|14|TRBD1
CASSLAQGDYEQYF
TGTGCCAGCAGCTTAGCACAGGGGGACTACGAGCAGTACTTC
>TRBV6-6|TRBJ2-7|.|14|TRBD2
CASSYHSLADEQYF
TGTGCCAGCAGTTACCACAGCCTAGCGGACGAGCAGTACTTC
>TRBV6-5|TRBJ1-1|.|13|.
CASSQGKGTEAFF
TGTGCCAGCAGCCAGGGAAAGGGGACTGAAGCTTTCTTT
>TRBV7-9|TRBJ1-5|.|13|.
CASSFDQNQPQHF
TGTGCCAGCAGCTTCGATCAGAATCAGCCCCAGCATTTT
>TRBV19|TRBJ2-3|.|12|.
CASSDMADTMYF
TGTGCCAGTAGTGACATGGCGGACACCATGTATTTT
>TRBV19|TRBJ2-7|.|13|.
CASRPSPAYEQYF
TGTGCCAGTAGACCTAGTCCCGCTTACGAGCAGTACTTC
>TRBV10-1|TRBJ1-1|once|12|.
CASSEQNTEAFF
TGCGCCAGCAGTGAGCAGAACACTGAAGCTTTCTTT
>TRBV5-5|TRBJ1-6|.|15|.
CASSLVQGTNSPLHF
TGTGCCAGCAGCTTGGTTCAGGGGACGAATTCACCCCTCCACTTT
>TRBV30|TRBJ1-1|.|13|.
CAWSGGVNTEAFF
TGTGCCTGGAGCGGGGGGGTGAACACTGAAGCTTTCTTT
>TRBV29-1|TRBJ1-2|.|15|.
CSVTKQGEINYGYTF
TGCAGCGTTACCAAACAGGGTGAGATTAACTATGGCTACACCTTC
>TRBV30|TRBJ1-2|.|17|.
CAWTSGTEDPVYYGYTF
TGTGCCTGGACCTCCGGGACTGAGGACCCTGTTTACTATGGCTACACCTTC
>TRBV9|TRBJ2-5|once|13|.
CASSVGSIETQYF
TGTGCCAGCAGCGTAGGTAGCATAGAGACCCAGTACTTC
>TRBV6-1|TRBJ2-2|.|15|TRBD1
CASKENRGTTGELFF
TGTGCCAGCAAGGAAAACAGGGGAACCACCGGGGAGCTGTTTTTT
>TRBV6-5|TRBJ1-1|.|14|.
CARGDISMNTEAFF
TGTGCCAGAGGGGACATTTCAATGAACACTGAAGCTTTCTTT
>TRBV27|TRBJ2-1|.|15|.
CASSLGIQTYNEQFF
TGTGCCAGCAGTTTAGGGATCCAAACGTACAATGAGCAGTTCTTC
>TRBV19|TRBJ2-1|.|15|TRBD2
CASSISGGSGNEQFF
TGTGCCAGTAGTATATCGGGGGGTTCTGGCAATGAGCAGTTCTTC
>TRBV19|TRBJ2-6|.|17|TRBD1
CASSLTGGVTGANVLTF
TGTGCCAGTAGCCTGACAGGGGGCGTCACTGGGGCCAACGTCCTGACTTTC
>TRBV5-1|TRBJ1-1|.|18|TRBD1
CASSPDGTGGPQNTEAFF
TGCGCCAGCAGCCCAGACGGGACAGGAGGCCCACAGAACACTGAAGCTTTCTTT
>TRBV5-5|TRBJ2-7|.|16|TRBD2
CASSQVSGLAGYEQYF
TGTGCCAGCAGCCAAGTTTCGGGACTAGCGGGTTACGAGCAGTACTTC
>TRBV9|TRBJ2-6|.|14|.
CASSGTSGANVLTF
TGTGCCAGCAGCGGCACTTCTGGGGCCAACGTCCTGACTTTC